Listed below are T cell receptor beta chains from one sample, sequenced in a study of identical twins. One entry per CDR3 protein results from TCRdb running MiXCR on the 5' RACE reads. The sample has about 250,000 distinct CDR3 sequences; about 8.5% are singletons. The data were also submitted as part of a second study, on yellow fever vaccine responses in identical twins.

The material sequenced was CD8+ T cells sorted from blood. The receptors originated from a young woman in good health. Both conserved end residues are part of each CDR3. D genes are given only for firm matches. Rows may omit the clone size; those that give it use once, few, many or a size class.

V: TRBV12-3/TRBV12-4
J: TRBJ2-1
size: NA
D: TRBD1
DNA: TGTGCCAGCAGCACGACGACAGGGATAAAGTCCTATGAGCAGTTCTTC
CDR3: CASSTTTGIKSYEQFF

V: TRBV7-6
J: TRBJ2-1
size: many
D: TRBD2
DNA: TGTGCCAGCAGCTTAGGTTTAGGGACTAGCGGGAGCTATGAGCAGTTCTTC
CDR3: CASSLGLGTSGSYEQFF

V: TRBV27
J: TRBJ2-5
size: few
D: NA
DNA: TGTGCCAGCGCAACGTCGTGGGGGTACCAAGAGACCCAGTACTTC
CDR3: CASATSWGYQETQYF

V: TRBV10-3
J: TRBJ2-2
size: NA
D: NA
DNA: TGTGCCATCACCAACGGGACGGAAAACACCGGGGAGCTGTTTTTT
CDR3: CAITNGTENTGELFF

V: TRBV29-1
J: TRBJ1-1
size: many
D: NA
DNA: TGCAGCGTTGATGTTACTGAAGCTTTCTTT
CDR3: CSVDVTEAFF

V: TRBV12-3/TRBV12-4
J: TRBJ2-2
size: NA
D: TRBD1
DNA: TGTGCCAGCAGCCTCACCGACAGGGTTGGGGAGCTGTTTTTT
CDR3: CASSLTDRVGELFF

V: TRBV27
J: TRBJ1-1
size: many
D: NA
DNA: TGTGCCAGCAGTTTATATGGGGGGCGCGGGGAAGCTTTCTTT
CDR3: CASSLYGGRGEAFF

V: TRBV5-1
J: TRBJ2-1
size: few
D: NA
DNA: TGCGCCAGCAGCCCCCGACCCGGGGAGCAGTTCTTC
CDR3: CASSPRPGEQFF

V: TRBV6-4
J: TRBJ2-1
size: NA
D: TRBD2
DNA: TGTGCCAGCAGTAAACGAGGGACTAGCGGGCCCTTCAATGAGCAGTTCTTC
CDR3: CASSKRGTSGPFNEQFF

V: TRBV10-3
J: TRBJ1-5
size: NA
D: NA
DNA: TGTGCCATCAGTGAGTCCGAATCGGGAGTAAATCAGCCCCAGCATTTT
CDR3: CAISESESGVNQPQHF

V: TRBV6-5
J: TRBJ1-6
size: many
D: TRBD1
DNA: TGTGCCAGCAGTTACGCCGTGGGACAGGGGGATTCACCCCTCCACTTT
CDR3: CASSYAVGQGDSPLHF

V: TRBV20-1
J: TRBJ2-3
size: many
D: NA
DNA: TGCAGTGCGATAGGTCCCCCATTCGATACGCAGTATTTT
CDR3: CSAIGPPFDTQYF

V: TRBV15
J: TRBJ2-7
size: few
D: TRBD1
DNA: TGTGCCACCAGCAGAGATGCAGGACAGGGCTGGTACGAGCAGTACTTC
CDR3: CATSRDAGQGWYEQYF

V: TRBV9
J: TRBJ2-3
size: NA
D: TRBD1
DNA: TGTGCCAGCAGCCCCCAGGGGGTCTTGGGCGGATCAGATACGCAGTATTTT
CDR3: CASSPQGVLGGSDTQYF

V: TRBV5-5
J: TRBJ1-1
size: few
D: NA
DNA: TGTGCCAGCAGCTTATCGACTAGGACAGACACTGAAGCTTTCTTT
CDR3: CASSLSTRTDTEAFF

V: TRBV4-2
J: TRBJ2-5
size: many
D: NA
DNA: TGTGCCAGCAGCTCGGTCCCAGGAGGTGGGACCCAGTACTTC
CDR3: CASSSVPGGGTQYF

V: TRBV4-3
J: TRBJ1-6
size: few
D: NA
DNA: TGCGCCAGCAGCCAAGATCGGGAGACGTACTATTCACCCCTCCACTTT
CDR3: CASSQDRETYYSPLHF

V: TRBV3-1
J: TRBJ2-3
size: many
D: NA
DNA: TGTGCCAGACACCGAGGGGCTAGCCTTCGCACAGATACGCAGTATTTT
CDR3: CARHRGASLRTDTQYF

V: TRBV4-1
J: TRBJ2-3
size: many
D: TRBD2
DNA: TGCGCCAGCAGCCAAGCGACGGGAGGCGAGACAGATACGCAGTATTTT
CDR3: CASSQATGGETDTQYF

V: TRBV7-9
J: TRBJ1-1
size: NA
D: NA
DNA: TGTGCCAGCCCCGGCGTGGGTGAGTTTTCCACTGAAGCTTTCTTT
CDR3: CASPGVGEFSTEAFF

V: TRBV29-1
J: TRBJ2-1
size: many
D: TRBD2
DNA: TGCAGCTGTGACGGGACTAGCGGGAGAGTCGATGAGCAGTTCTTC
CDR3: CSCDGTSGRVDEQFF

V: TRBV15
J: TRBJ2-3
size: few
D: TRBD2
DNA: TGTGCCACCAGCAGCGGACTAGTAGAAGCAGATACGCAGTATTTT
CDR3: CATSSGLVEADTQYF

V: TRBV5-1
J: TRBJ2-7
size: few
D: TRBD1
DNA: TGCGCCAGCAGCTTGGCGCCAGGGGGCCTCTACGAGCAGTACTTC
CDR3: CASSLAPGGLYEQYF

V: TRBV27
J: TRBJ2-7
size: many
D: NA
DNA: TGTGCCAGCAGTTCGCCCTCCGAGCAGTACTTC
CDR3: CASSSPSEQYF

V: TRBV11-2
J: TRBJ2-7
size: many
D: NA
DNA: TGTGCCAGCAGCAACCGAGGGACCCAGCGGGGGACAGATGGGCAGTACTTC
CDR3: CASSNRGTQRGTDGQYF

V: TRBV25-1
J: TRBJ2-5
size: many
D: NA
DNA: TGTGCCAGCAGTTTCCCGGCCTCTTTGTACCAAGAGACCCAGTACTTC
CDR3: CASSFPASLYQETQYF

V: TRBV18
J: TRBJ2-1
size: NA
D: NA
DNA: TGTGCCAGCTCACCGGCAGGGATCGGAGTCAATGAGCAGTTCTTC
CDR3: CASSPAGIGVNEQFF

V: TRBV9
J: TRBJ2-7
size: many
D: NA
DNA: TGTGCCAGCAGCGCCCCCCGGGATGGGGGACGAAGCTCCTACGAGCAGTACTTC
CDR3: CASSAPRDGGRSSYEQYF

V: TRBV7-2
J: TRBJ2-3
size: many
D: NA
DNA: TGTGCCAGCAGCTTAATTTTGCGGGACCCAGATACGCAGTATTTT
CDR3: CASSLILRDPDTQYF